Each of the 25 T cell receptor beta chains below was sequenced from the same sample in a study of blood T cell repertoires in COVID-19. Repertoires were generated with immunoSEQ multiplex PCR, while TCRdb's copy carries only in-frame clones and drops some. This sample has about 150,000 clones, with 65% to 85% found just once. What was sequenced was peripheral blood. The receptors derive from a woman older than 75 with acute or convalescent COVID-19.

This clone was detected a few times. The chain joins TRBV19 to TRBJ1-1, with 7 bases lining up with TRBD1. CDR1 is LNHDA, CDR2 SQIVND, per germline (reference sequence). This CDR3 comprises 12 residues. V gave up 5 bases and J gave up 11 bases; unmatched junction bases: 8. Written as DNA, the CDR3 is TGTGCCAGTAGTTCAACGACAGGGAGGGCTTTCTTT. It yields the protein CASSSTTGRAFF.

This chain connects TRBV28 to TRBJ1-1; 9 positions agree with TRBD1. V dropped 5 bases and J dropped 5; count of bases not matched to a gene: 9. The CDR3 has 15 amino acids. The V gene's germline CDR1 is MDHEN and CDR2 SYDVKM. CDR3 loop: CASSPQTGGNTEAFF. The CDR3, as DNA: TGTGCCAGCAGTCCGCAGACAGGGGGAAATACTGAAGCTTTCTTT. Full variable domain (missing parts from reference TRBV28 and TRBJ1-1): DVKVTQSSRYLVKRTGEKVFLECVQDMDHENMFWYRQDPGLGLRLIYFSYDVKMKEKGDIPEGYSVSREKKERFSLILESASTNQTSMYLCASSPQTGGNTEAFFGQGTRLTVV.

Concerning this clone: A single base separates this from a much larger clone, so it may be a read error. The same CDR3 arises from other DNA sequences in this sample as well. The chain recombines TRBV11-2 with TRBJ2-1, with 7 bases lining up with TRBD2. The germline CDR1 and CDR2 sequences are SGHAT and FQNNGV. This CDR3 comprises 15 residues. Trimming cost V 1 base and J 0 bases; bases outside gene matches: 0. CDR3 bases: TGTGCCAGCAGCTTAGGCGGGAGCTCCTACAATGAGCAGTTCTTC. Translation gives CASSLGGSSYNEQFF.

Concerning this clone itself: Other DNA sequences within the sample encode an identical CDR3. The chain is built from TRBV21-1 and TRBJ1-5. TRBV21-1 is a pseudogene. The CDR3 has 17 residues. The CDR3 reads CASSKRGRGDSNQPQHF. CDR3 sequence (DNA): TGTGCCAGCAGCAAAAGGGGGCGGGGGGATAGCAATCAGCCCCAGCATTTT.

The chain uses TRBV6-5 and TRBJ2-7; a weak D match, TRBD1 (6 bases). Per germline, CDR1 MNHEY and CDR2 SVGAGI. The V and J ends lost 2 bases and 7 bases respectively, with 12 bases between them. This CDR3 has 13 residues. CDR3 nucleotide sequence: TGTGCCAGCAGTTACACGGACAGCCGAGAGCAGTACTTC. This codes for CASSYTDSREQYF.

In DNA form, the CDR3 reads TGCGCCAGCAGCCTGAAGGGGCAGGGGAACACCGGGGAGCTGTTTTTT. This gives the protein CASSLKGQGNTGELFF. The chain is built from TRBV5-1 and TRBJ2-2; D perhaps matches TRBD1 (5 bases). Germline V CDR1 and CDR2: SGHRS, YFSETQ. V lost 4 bases to trimming and J lost 1 base, with 14 bases between them. The CDR3 consists of 16 residues.

On this clone itself: A read error may produce the germline difference seen at one junction end. Other nucleotide sequences from this sample produce the same CDR3. V and J are TRBV6-5 and TRBJ2-7; a weak D match, TRBD1 (5 bases). CDR1 is MNHEY, CDR2 SVGAGI, per germline. This CDR3 has 15 residues. CDR3 in amino acids: CASSYVGQGYYEQYF. CDR3 DNA: TGCGCCAGCAGTTACGTCGGGCAGGGTTATTACGAGCAGTACTTC.

The chain couples TRBV5-1 to TRBJ2-5, with TRBD1 matching over 8 bases. This CDR3 has 14 amino acids. With 8 bases clipped from V and 4 bases from J, the junction kept 10 bases outside the gene matches. Germline V gene sequence: CDR1 SGHRS, CDR2 YFSETQ. CDR3 loop: CASFTQGAAETQYF. CDR3 bases: TGCGCCAGTTTTACCCAGGGGGCCGCAGAGACCCAGTACTTC. Variable domain in full (rest from reference TRBV5-1 and TRBJ2-5): KAGVTQTPRYLIKTRGQQVTLSCSPISGHRSVSWYQQTPGQGLQFLFEYFSETQRNKGNFPGRFSGRQFSNSRSEMNVSTLELGDSALYLCASFTQGAAETQYFGPGTRLLVL.

The chain couples TRBV12-5 to TRBJ1-2; 7 positions agree with TRBD1. V was clipped by 3 bases and J by 1 base; unmatched bases: 8. The CDR3 sequence is 16 residues long. Germline-derived CDR1 and CDR2 are LGHNT and FRNRAP. The CDR3 region is CASGFTLQGNNYGYTF. CDR3 sequence (DNA): TGTGCTAGTGGTTTCACGTTACAGGGGAATAACTATGGCTACACCTTC. The full variable domain, with the rest looked up from reference TRBV12-5 and TRBJ1-2, is DARVTQTPRHKVTEMGQEVTMRCQPILGHNTVFWYRQTMMQGLELLAYFRNRAPLDDSGMPKDRFSAEMPDATLATLKIQPSEPRDSAVYFCASGFTLQGNNYGYTFGSGTRLTVV.

On this clone: Compared with germline, one end of the junction differs, possibly owing to a read error. At the DNA level, this CDR3 is encoded by other sequences in the same sample as well. The rearrangement links TRBV2 to TRBJ2-1; 12 bases align to TRBD2. Germline values: CDR1 SNHLY, CDR2 FYNNEI. The CDR3 runs to 16 residues. The CDR3 nucleotides are TGCGCCAGCAGTGACCCTAGCACTAGCGGGAGGAATGAGCAGTTCTTC. This codes for CASSDPSTSGRNEQFF.

This clone was observed once. The genes are TRBV20-1 and TRBJ1-2; D gene unclear. CDR1 and CDR2 (germline): DFQATT, SNEGSKA (reference sequence). V lost 7 bases and J 2 bases, leaving 8 bases between the germline ends. There are 11 residues in the CDR3. CDR3 sequence reads: CSVGENYGYTF. The CDR3 DNA reads as TGCAGTGTGGGAGAAAACTATGGCTACACCTTC.

This clone was recorded only once. The chain joins TRBV11-2 to TRBJ2-7, with TRBD2 matching over 11 bases. From germline, CDR1 is SGHAT and CDR2 FQNNGV. V shed 5 bases, J shed 7 bases, and the junction held 16 bases outside the gene matches. CDR3 length equals 17 residues. The CDR3 DNA sequence: TGTGCCAGCAGCCAGGGGATTATAGCGGGAGGGCCAGAAGAGCAGTACTTC. Translated: CASSQGIIAGGPEEQYF.

Worth noting for this clone: A junction end diverges from the germline sequence, so it may reflect a read error. The rearrangement joins TRBV6-1 to TRBJ1-2, with D possibly matching TRBD1 (5 bases). The CDR3 loop spans 11 amino acids. Per germline, CDR1 MNHNS and CDR2 SASEGT. In DNA, the CDR3 is TGTGCCAGCGGTGAGTGGGGGGACTACACCTTC. Its protein is CASGEWGDYTF.

This clone was seen once. This rearrangement joins TRBV5-4 to TRBJ2-3, with D perhaps TRBD1 (5 bases). Looked up from germline, CDR1 is SGHNT and CDR2 is YYREEE (reference sequence). The CDR3 contains 14 residues. Trimming took off 5 bases at V and 6 bases at J, with 16 bases between the two ends. DNA of the CDR3: TGTGCCAGCAGTTCCATTTCAGGGTATGATACGCAGTATTTT. Its translation is CASSSISGYDTQYF. Drawing the rest from reference TRBV5-4 and TRBJ2-3, the complete variable domain is ETGVTQSPTHLIKTRGQQVTLRCSSQSGHNTVSWYQQALGQGPQFIFQYYREEENGRGNFPPRFSGLQFPNYSSELNVNALELDDSALYLCASSSISGYDTQYFGPGTRLTVL.

This clone was seen more than once but under ten times. This same CDR3 is encoded by further DNA sequences in the sample. V usage is TRBV3-1 (or the pseudogene TRBV3-2) and J usage is TRBJ1-5; D is undetermined. The germline gives CDR1 LGHDT, CDR2 YNNKEL (reference sequence). The CDR3 has 15 amino acids. With 4 bases removed from V and 0 bases from J, the gap between germline ends came to 10 bases. For the CDR3, the DNA is TGTGCCAGCAGCCCAGGCACACTTAGCAATCAGCCCCAGCATTTT. Protein sequence: CASSPGTLSNQPQHF.

The table lists this clone with a few counts. Other DNA sequences in this sample translate to the same CDR3. The V gene is TRBV2, the J gene TRBJ1-5; D is possibly TRBD1 (5 bases). Germline lookup yields CDR1 SNHLY and CDR2 FYNNEI. The CDR3 covers 14 residues. Deletions cut 4 bases from V and 2 bases from J, with 9 bases between. The CDR3 protein is CASSGTGGNQPQHF. The CDR3 coding sequence is TGTGCCAGCAGTGGGACGGGGGGCAATCAGCCCCAGCATTTT. The full variable domain, in which reference TRBV2 and TRBJ1-5 provide the parts outside the CDR3, is EPEVTQTPSHQVTQMGQEVILRCVPISNHLYFYWYRQILGQKVEFLVSFYNNEISEKSEIFDDQFSVERPDGSNFTLKIRSTKLEDSAMYFCASSGTGGNQPQHFGDGTRLSIL.

The chain is built from TRBV6-5 and TRBJ2-3; perhaps TRBD1 as D (5 bases). The CDR3 is 15 residues long. Germline CDR1 MNHEY, CDR2 SVGAGI. V lost 9 bases and J 6 bases, leaving 22 bases between the germline ends. The CDR3 is CASRRSRQGGDTQYF. DNA of the CDR3: TGTGCCAGTAGGAGATCCCGGCAGGGTGGTGATACGCAGTATTTT.

The rearrangement uses TRBV7-8 and TRBJ2-7; D not certain. The CDR3 is 14 amino acids. CDR1 and CDR2 (germline): SGHVS, FQNEAQ. V dropped 1 base and J dropped 6 bases, with 13 bases sitting between them. The CDR3 DNA reads as TGTGCCAGCAGCTTAGTTTTGGCGGAGAGCGAGCAGTACTTC. This encodes CASSLVLAESEQYF.

V is TRBV2 and J is TRBJ2-5; 7 nucleotides align to TRBD2. The CDR3 contains 15 residues. Germline V gene data show CDR1 as SNHLY and CDR2 as FYNNEI. With V trimmed by 6 bases and J by 1 base, 8 bases remained unmatched. The CDR3 loop is CASSRGVTFQETQYF. Written as DNA, the CDR3 is TGTGCCAGCAGCCGGGGGGTTACCTTCCAAGAGACCCAGTACTTC.

CDR3 residues: CASTSPSIGTTGNTIYF. DNA for the CDR3: TGTGCCAGCACCTCCCCCTCTATAGGGACAACTGGAAACACCATATATTTT. The chain is built from TRBV28 and TRBJ1-3; TRBD1 might be the D (6 bases). V was clipped by 7 bases and J by 2 bases, with 21 bases between them. CDR3 size: 17 residues. The germline CDR1 and CDR2 sequences are MDHEN and SYDVKM.

The chain links TRBV3-1 (or the pseudogene TRBV3-2) to TRBJ2-2, with 12 positions matching TRBD2. CDR3 length equals 15 residues. Trimming cost V 4 bases and J 7 bases; bases outside gene matches: 4. Germline V gene data show CDR1 as LGHDT and CDR2 as YNNKEL (reference sequence). CDR3: CASSPTSGRSGELFF. CDR3 coding DNA: TGTGCCAGCAGCCCAACTAGCGGGAGGAGCGGGGAGCTGTTTTTT.

In this sample, this clone turned up once. The CDR3 nucleotides are TGTGCCAGCAGCCTGGCGGGGGGCTGGGACACTGAAGCTTTCTTT. Protein: CASSLAGGWDTEAFF. The V gene is TRBV7-9, the J gene TRBJ1-1, with TRBD1 as a possible D gene (6 bases). CDR3 length: 15 residues. Germline V gives CDR1 SEHNR, CDR2 FQNEAQ (reference sequence). V was clipped by 5 bases and J by 3 bases, with 16 bases between them.

The chain is built from TRBV11-2 and TRBJ1-4; 8 positions match TRBD1. The germline gives CDR1 SGHAT, CDR2 FQNNGV. The V segment lost 1 base and the J segment 7 bases; nucleotides outside the gene matches: 5. The CDR3 contains 15 residues. CDR3 DNA: TGTGCCAGCAGCTTAGGGGACAGGCGAGGTGAAAAACTGTTTTTT. This sequence encodes CASSLGDRRGEKLFF.

The chain joins TRBV9 to TRBJ2-1; 11 bases match TRBD2. This CDR3 has 16 residues. Unmatched junction bases numbered 4, after V lost 0 bases and J lost 5 bases. Germline V gene lookup returns CDR1 SGDLS and CDR2 YYNGEE. DNA of the CDR3: TGTGCCAGCAGCGTAGGGCTAGCGGGGGGTAACAATGAGCAGTTCTTC. This sequence encodes CASSVGLAGGNNEQFF.

This clone appeared a single time. This chain links TRBV11-2 with TRBJ2-2; 9 bases match TRBD1. Germline CDR1 SGHAT, CDR2 FQNNGV. The trim removed 5 bases at V and 5 bases at J, leaving 9 bases unmatched. CDR3 length: 16 residues. The CDR3 loop is CASSRGQGMGTGELFF. The CDR3 bases are TGTGCCAGCAGCCGGGGACAGGGAATGGGGACCGGGGAGCTGTTTTTT.